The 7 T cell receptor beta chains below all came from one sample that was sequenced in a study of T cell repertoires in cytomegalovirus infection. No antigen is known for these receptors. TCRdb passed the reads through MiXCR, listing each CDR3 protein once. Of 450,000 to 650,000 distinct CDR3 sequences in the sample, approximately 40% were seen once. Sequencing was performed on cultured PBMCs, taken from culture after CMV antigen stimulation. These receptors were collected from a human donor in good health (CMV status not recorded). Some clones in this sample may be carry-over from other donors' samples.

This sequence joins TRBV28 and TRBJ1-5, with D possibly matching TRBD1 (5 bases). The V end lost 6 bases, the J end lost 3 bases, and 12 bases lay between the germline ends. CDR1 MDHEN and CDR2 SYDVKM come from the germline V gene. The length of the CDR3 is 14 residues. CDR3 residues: CASSLRETNQPQHF. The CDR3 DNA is TGTGCCAGCAGCCTCAGGGAAACCAATCAGCCCCAGCATTTT.

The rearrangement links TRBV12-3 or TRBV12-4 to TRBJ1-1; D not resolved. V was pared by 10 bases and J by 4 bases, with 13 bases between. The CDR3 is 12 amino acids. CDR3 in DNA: TGTGCCACAGGCCCGGTGGGCACTGAAGCTTTCTTT. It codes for CATGPVGTEAFF.

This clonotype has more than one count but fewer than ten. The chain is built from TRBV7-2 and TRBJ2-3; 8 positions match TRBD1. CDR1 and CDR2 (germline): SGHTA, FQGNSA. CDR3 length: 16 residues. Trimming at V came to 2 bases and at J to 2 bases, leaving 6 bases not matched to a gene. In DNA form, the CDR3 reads TGTGCCAGCAGCTTATGGGCAGGGGGCGTCACAGATACGCAGTATTTT. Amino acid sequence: CASSLWAGGVTDTQYF.

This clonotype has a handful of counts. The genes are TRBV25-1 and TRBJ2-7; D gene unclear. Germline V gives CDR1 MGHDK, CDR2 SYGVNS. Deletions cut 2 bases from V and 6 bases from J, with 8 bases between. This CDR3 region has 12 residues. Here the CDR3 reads CASSEAGLEQYF. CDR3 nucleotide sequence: TGTGCCAGCAGTGAAGCTGGGCTCGAGCAGTACTTC.

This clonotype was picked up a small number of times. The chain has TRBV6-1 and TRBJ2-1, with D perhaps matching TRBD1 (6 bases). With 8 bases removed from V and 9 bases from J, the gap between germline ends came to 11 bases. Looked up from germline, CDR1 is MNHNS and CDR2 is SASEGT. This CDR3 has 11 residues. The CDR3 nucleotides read TGTGCCAGCCTAGGACAGATTGAGCAGTTCTTC. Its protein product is CASLGQIEQFF.

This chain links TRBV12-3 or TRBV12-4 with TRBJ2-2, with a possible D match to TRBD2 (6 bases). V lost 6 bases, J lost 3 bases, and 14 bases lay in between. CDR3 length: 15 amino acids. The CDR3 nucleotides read TGTGCCAGCAGCCGGGGGTATCGTGACACCGGGGAGCTGTTTTTT. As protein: CASSRGYRDTGELFF.

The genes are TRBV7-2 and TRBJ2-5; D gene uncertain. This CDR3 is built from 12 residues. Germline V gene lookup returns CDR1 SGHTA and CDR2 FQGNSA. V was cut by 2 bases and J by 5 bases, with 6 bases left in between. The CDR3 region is CASSLSVETQYF. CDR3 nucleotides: TGTGCCAGCAGCTTATCGGTGGAGACCCAGTACTTC. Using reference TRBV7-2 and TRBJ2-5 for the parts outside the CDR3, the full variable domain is GAGVSQSPSNKVTEKGKDVELRCDPISGHTALYWYRQSLGQGLEFLIYFQGNSAPDKSGLPSDRFSAERTGGSVSTLTIQRTQQEDSAVYLCASSLSVETQYFGPGTRLLVL.